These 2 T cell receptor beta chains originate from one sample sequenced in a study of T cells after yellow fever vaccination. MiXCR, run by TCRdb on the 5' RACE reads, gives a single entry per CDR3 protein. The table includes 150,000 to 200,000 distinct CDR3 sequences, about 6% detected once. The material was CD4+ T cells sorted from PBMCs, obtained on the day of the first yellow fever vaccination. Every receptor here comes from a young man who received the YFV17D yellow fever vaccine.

The CDR3 DNA follows: TGCGCCAGCAGCCGGCCGGGACAGAGTTTCAATGAGCAGTTCTTC. Protein product: CASSRPGQSFNEQFF. The chain has TRBV4-3 and TRBJ2-1; 7 bases map to TRBD1. Trimming at V came to 4 bases and at J to 6 bases, leaving 9 bases not matched to a gene. The CDR3 covers 15 residues. Germline V CDR1 and CDR2: LGHNA, YSLEER.

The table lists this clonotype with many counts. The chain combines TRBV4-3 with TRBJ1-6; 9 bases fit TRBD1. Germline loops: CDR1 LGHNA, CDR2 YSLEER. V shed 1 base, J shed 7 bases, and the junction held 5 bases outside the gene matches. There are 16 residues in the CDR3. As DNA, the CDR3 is TGCGCCAGCAGCCAAGGTGTGGACAGGGGCAATTCACCCCTCCACTTT. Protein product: CASSQGVDRGNSPLHF.